This TCR beta chain was identified during a study of blood T cell repertoires in COVID-19 (dated by TCRdb to the early 2020s). Background on the whole study: The collaborator samples originated in the United States, Italy and Spain and spanned the acute and convalescent phases of COVID-19. The prospective study material was composed of cDNA or gDNA derived from T cells, B-cell-depleted T cells, or PBMCs. The dataset comprised deeply sampled blood TCRbeta repertoires from subjects exposed to, actively infected with, or recovered from COVID-19. A freely available public database, intended as a resource for researchers studying the immune response to SARS-CoV-2, is where the repertoires were released. The samples were drawn from the first 160 participants of the ongoing ImmuneRACE study and from some 1,300 subjects provided by 6 global collaborators. A de-identified subject ID, COVID-19 status, age in years and sex were almost always included in the sample metadata. Where available, HLA class I and class II types were obtained from metadata supplied by the sample provider rather than from assay-based typing.

Note on this clone: It lacks a known antigen. One base away there is no much larger clone; base qualities are not given.

One collaborating source in Seattle enrolled patients while the patients were actively infected and followed the patients over time throughout the course of disease. Whole blood was collected in K2EDTA tubes by collaborating institutions according to the institutions' own protocols. For TCRbeta analysis, collaborator samples were shipped as frozen whole blood, as isolated PBMCs, or as DNA extracted from either sample type. On the study overall, not on this receptor specifically: Clinical and demographic metadata were provided uncurated, with the amount varying by source and participant.

The immunoSEQ Assay, a bias-controlled multiplex PCR, was used to amplify TCRbeta CDR3 regions from genomic DNA. In the authors' own workflow: The number of nucleated cells in each sample was estimated by amplification of reference gene primers within the assay. To quantify the absolute abundance of each unique TCRbeta CDR3 rearrangement, sequence reads were collapsed and filtered. For each sample, productive Simpson clonality was calculated by taking the square root of Simpson's diversity index across productive rearrangements. TCRdb's version of the immuneACCESS table is confined to in-frame rearrangements and falls short of the full clone set. An unresolved V gene accounts for under half of the shortfall where checked; the remainder is of unknown origin. V, J and clone size derive from that table, while D and trimming were established from the DNA sequence. Across this sample there are a few hundred thousand clones, with approximately 90% seen only once. 0.8% to 0.85% of the sample comes from the top ten.

CDR1 LNHNV and CDR2 YYDKDF are derived from the germline V gene (reference sequence). Cut back by 0 bases and 4 bases, the V and J ends lie 10 bases apart. From cysteine to phenylalanine, the CDR3 is 14 amino acids long. CDR3 DNA is the only sequence kept; it has 42 bases, read in frame from the first base. This sequence was found in a man younger than 30 with COVID-19, enrolled during active disease. The chain joins TRBV15 to TRBJ2-7; the D gene lacks a confident call. Material for sequencing was peripheral blood. The DNA is as follows: TGTGCCACCAGCAGAGACGTAGCTCGATACGAGCAGTACTTC. Translated, it reads CATSRDVARYEQYF.